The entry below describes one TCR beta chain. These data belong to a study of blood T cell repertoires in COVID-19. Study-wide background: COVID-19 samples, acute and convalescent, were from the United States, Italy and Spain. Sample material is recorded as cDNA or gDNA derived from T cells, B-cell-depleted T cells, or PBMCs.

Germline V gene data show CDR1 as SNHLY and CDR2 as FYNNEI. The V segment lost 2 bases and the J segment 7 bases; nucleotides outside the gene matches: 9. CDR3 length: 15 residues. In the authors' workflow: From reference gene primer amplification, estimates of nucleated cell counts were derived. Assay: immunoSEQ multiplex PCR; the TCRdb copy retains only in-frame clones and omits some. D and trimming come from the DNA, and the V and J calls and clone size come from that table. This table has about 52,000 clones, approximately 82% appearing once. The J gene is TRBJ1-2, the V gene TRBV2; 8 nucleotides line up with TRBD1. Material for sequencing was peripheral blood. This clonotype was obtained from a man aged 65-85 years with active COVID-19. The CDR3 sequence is CASSENQGALGGYTF. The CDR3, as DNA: TGTGCCAGCAGTGAAAATCAGGGGGCTCTTGGTGGCTACACCTTC.